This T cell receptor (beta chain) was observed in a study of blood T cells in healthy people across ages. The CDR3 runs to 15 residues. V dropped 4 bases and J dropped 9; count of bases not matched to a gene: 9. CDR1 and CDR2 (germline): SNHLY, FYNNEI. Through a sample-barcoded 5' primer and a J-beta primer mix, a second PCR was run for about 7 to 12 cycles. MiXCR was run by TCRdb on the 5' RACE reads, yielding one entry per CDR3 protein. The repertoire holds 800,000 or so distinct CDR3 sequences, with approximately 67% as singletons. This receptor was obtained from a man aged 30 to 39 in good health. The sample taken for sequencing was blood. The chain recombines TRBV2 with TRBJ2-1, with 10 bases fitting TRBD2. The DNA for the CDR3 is TGTGCCAGCAGTGGGTCTAGCGGGGGAGTTGGTGAGCAGTTCTTC. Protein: CASSGSSGGVGEQFF.